The source of this T cell receptor beta chain is a study of shared clonotypes between healthy human individuals. Assay used: immunoSEQ multiplex PCR; TCRdb lists only in-frame clones, some missing. The table lists about 510,000 clones, nearly 80% of them singletons. Per germline, CDR1 ENHRY and CDR2 SYGVKD. V lost 10 bases to trimming and J lost 4 bases, with 11 bases between them. CDR3 size: 12 residues. Genomic DNA for unsorted samples was obtained from 70 million to 100 million PBMCs. The sequencing sample was made of PBMCs. The chain employs TRBV10-3 and TRBJ1-5, with D perhaps matching TRBD1 (5 bases). The receptor was derived from a woman aged 40 to 49 in good health. Some clones in this sample may be carry-over from other donors' samples. CDR3: CATSWGNQPQHF. The CDR3 nucleotides are TGTGCCACCTCCTGGGGGAATCAGCCCCAGCATTTT.